This T cell receptor beta chain was captured in a study of T-cell reconstitution after alpha-beta-depleted transplantation in children. Notes on the study in general: The main origin of T-cell counts and diversity one year after transplant was newly produced T cells. High day-60 TCRbeta diversity in some patients came from surviving recipient T cells and thymic progenitors.

Trimming took 3 bases from V and 5 from J, leaving 10 bases between them. CDR1 and CDR2 from the germline V gene are LGHDT and YNNKEL (reference sequence). The CDR3 has 13 amino acids. This clonotype was recorded many times. What it binds is unknown. Preparation of the TCRbeta library used unique molecular identifiers. TCRdb redid the calling of the PCR reads with MiXCR, one entry per CDR3 protein. The sample includes approximately 500,000 distinct CDR3 sequences, 10% of them seen just once. The clonotype was recovered from a child under 10 years old with inherited bone marrow failure, due to receive a stem cell transplant. The chain combines TRBV3-1 with TRBJ2-5; maybe TRBD2 (7 bases). The specimen comprised PBMCs, sampled before TCRalphabeta/CD19-depleted stem cell transplant. The CDR3 region is CASSQRGGETQYF. CDR3 sequence (DNA): TGTGCCAGCAGCCAGAGGGGGGGCGAGACCCAGTACTTC.